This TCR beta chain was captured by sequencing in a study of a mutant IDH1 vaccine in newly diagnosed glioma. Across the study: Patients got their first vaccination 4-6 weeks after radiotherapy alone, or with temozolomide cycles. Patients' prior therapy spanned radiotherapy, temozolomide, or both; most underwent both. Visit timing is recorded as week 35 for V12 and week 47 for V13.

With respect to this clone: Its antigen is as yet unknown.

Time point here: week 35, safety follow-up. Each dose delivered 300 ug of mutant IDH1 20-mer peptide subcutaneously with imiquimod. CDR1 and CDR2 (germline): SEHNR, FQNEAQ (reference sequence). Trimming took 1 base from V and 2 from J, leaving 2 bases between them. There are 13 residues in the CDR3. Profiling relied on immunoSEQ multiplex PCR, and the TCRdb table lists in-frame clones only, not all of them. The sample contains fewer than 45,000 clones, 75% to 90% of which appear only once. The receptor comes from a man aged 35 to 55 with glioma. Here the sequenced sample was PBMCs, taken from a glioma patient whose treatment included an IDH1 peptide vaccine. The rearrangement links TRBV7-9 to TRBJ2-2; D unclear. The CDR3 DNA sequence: TGTGCCAGCAGCTTAGGTAACACCGGGGAGCTGTTTTTT. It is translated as CASSLGNTGELFF.